This T cell receptor beta chain was captured in a study of CD8+CD57+ T cells in acquired aplastic anemia. Study-level results: Found in both controls and patients were around 30 CD8+ CDR3 sequences.

This clonotype has only one observation. What it binds is not known. Template material for TCR beta VDJ and CDR3 profiling consisted of genomic DNA. TCRdb reprocessed the reads with MiXCR, giving one entry per CDR3 protein. Among some 180,000 distinct CDR3 sequences, 63% were seen once, and the ten largest hold roughly 42%. Previously, flow cytometry had revealed CD8+CD57+ cell expansion in the patients chosen for sequencing. Acquired aplastic anemia of severe grade affected all patients. The specimen was sorted CD4+, CD8+, or CD8+CD57+ T cells (not recorded which) from PBMCs. The sequence derives from a human donor with aplastic anemia.

This CDR3 reads CASSLNGISGNTIYF. DNA of the CDR3: TGTGCCAGCAGTTTAAACGGCATTTCTGGAAACACCATATATTTT. V gene TRBV27 combines with J gene TRBJ1-3; D unresolved. The length of the CDR3 is 15 residues. V dropped 2 bases and J dropped 1 base, with 9 bases sitting between them. The germline gives CDR1 MNHEY, CDR2 SMNVEV (reference sequence).